This TCR beta chain was documented in a study of blood T cell repertoires in COVID-19. Recruits, aged about 18 to 95 years, lived in 24 US areas. As originally analysed: Amplification of reference gene primers provided the estimated nucleated cell counts. Measured with immunoSEQ multiplex PCR; TCRdb has only the in-frame clones, and not every one. D and trimming were read from the DNA, whereas the V and J calls and clone size are those reported in that table. Of around 300,000 clones in the sample, 90% were seen once. The CDR3 contains 15 residues. After removal of 11 bases from V and 6 bases from J, the junction contained 10 bases not matched to a gene. Germline V lookup: CDR1 LNHDA, CDR2 SQIVND (reference sequence).

The receptor was derived from a young woman with acute COVID-19. Sequencing was done on a sample of PBMCs or T cells enriched from blood (not recorded which). The chain employs TRBV19 and TRBJ2-2; TRBD2 matches at 12 bases. The CDR3 DNA is TGTGCCGTCCGACTAGCGGGAGCCCCCGCCGGGGAGCTGTTTTTT. The encoded protein is CAVRLAGAPAGELFF. Variable domain in full (rest from reference TRBV19 and TRBJ2-2): DGGITQSPKYLFRKEGQNVTLSCEQNLNHDAMYWYRQDPGQGLRLIYYSQIVNDFQKGDIAEGYSVSREKKESFPLTVTSAQKNPTAFYLCAVRLAGAPAGELFFGEGSRLTVL.